This TCR beta chain was documented in a study of metastatic and nonmetastatic thyroid tumors. The V and J ends lost 2 bases and 4 bases respectively, with 11 bases between them. The CDR3 totals 14 residues. Germline loops: CDR1 MDHEN, CDR2 SYDVKM. Original data processing: Building a distant-metastasis classifier for papillary thyroid cancer drew on CDR3 differences across clinicopathological groups. TCRdb re-called the PCR reads with MiXCR. Clone size and V and J calls follow TCRdb, not the original study. The sample shows tens of thousands of clones, about an eighth of them seen only once. Before thyroid surgery, none of the patients had received any treatment. This clone was recorded at least ten times.

This chain links TRBV28 with TRBJ1-2; D might be TRBD1 (5 bases). The material sequenced was tumor tissue. The clonotype comes from a female donor with papillary thyroid cancer or a benign thyroid nodule (not recorded which). Some clones in this sample may be carry-over from other donors' samples. As DNA, the CDR3 is TGTGCCAGCAGTTTAGGAAGGGGAGGCTATGGCTACACCTTC. Translation gives CASSLGRGGYGYTF.